This T cell receptor (beta chain) was profiled in a study of cytomegalovirus exposure and HLA in healthy donors (dated by TCRdb to the late 2010s). With respect to the entire study: An earlier analysis of approximately 600 of the donors reported roughly 270 Gb of sequence data and approximately 110 million unique TCR beta sequences from around 200 million T cells. Donor age, sex, ethnicity and CMV serostatus were collected together with the repertoire data. HLA typing covered class I and class II loci at four-digit resolution. High-throughput TCR immunosequencing, statistical association of individual TCRs with disease status, and machine learning were combined to predict cytomegalovirus infection status. On average, roughly 200,000 unique TCR beta nucleotide sequences were sequenced per donor among 350 to 400 genotyped donors of the cohort, with roughly 18% of those sequences being non-productive. Genome-wide SNP genotypes for about 55% of the 666 donors were used in a later genetic analysis, which treated that subset as a discovery cohort. Rather than drawing on any new phenotypic data, the later analysis identified candidate immune exposures from TCR beta sequences and the way those sequences occurred across donors. Every discovery cohort repertoire had been produced on one sequencing platform. An early release covering roughly 600 HLA-typed donors comprised around 300 gigabases of sequencing data and around 80 million unique TCR sequences. To study patterns of TCR occurrence, a later analysis re-analyzed previously published TCR beta repertoires from 700 or so donors and added high-resolution HLA genotyping. The study aimed to test whether signatures of past pathogen exposure could be identified by cataloging public T cell receptors. Roughly 5 DR-DQ haplotypes were handled as single units for association and clustering, since linkage in the cohort was strong. Typing coverage differed by locus: A, B, C, DRB1 and DQB1 were typed in roughly 620-640 donors, DQA1 in 522, DPA1 in 606, and DPB1 in just under 480. Using immunosequencing, the study profiled T cell repertoires from fewer than 700 subjects and related those repertoires to cytomegalovirus serostatus. Of the approximately 370 genotyped donors, more than 75% were placed in the genetic ancestry cluster associated with self-reported Caucasian donors. Along with the roughly 700-subject first cohort, a separate validation cohort of 120 different subjects was used. To decide whether each TCR beta V gene segment behaved as functional or pseudogenic, an earlier analysis of some 580 of the donors relied on high-throughput TCR beta sequencing. Results and caveats for the whole study, not just this receptor: A cluster of highly shared sequence variants was judged likely to be a technical artifact of the sequencing pipeline. Assigning TCR associations to individual alleles was difficult when HLA alleles, especially DR and DQ, strongly co-occurred. The earlier analysis of approximately 590 of the donors excluded over 15 rarely observed V segments, including chromosome 9 orphons, because counts were too low. Linkage disequilibrium might explain the correlated functional status among segregating V segments, but an unknown experimental factor could not be excluded. Some IMGT-functional V segments, including TRBV6-2 and TRBV6-3, could not be distinguished by the 87-base-pair reads and were therefore excluded. A further reported finding was that TCR beta sequences accurately predicted the HLA-A and HLA-B alleles for most subjects in the first cohort. In a later analysis, HLA-associated TCR beta chains showed more clonal expansion and lower generation probabilities than non-associated chains that were equally common. The cohort was sequenced for TCR beta chains only, and without alpha or paired-chain data the features that could be detected were limited. In a later analysis, TCR association rates were found to vary across HLA loci, with the most associated TCRs seen for DRB1 alleles and the fewest for HLA-C alleles. In a later analysis, several top co-occurrence clusters were reported to appear linked to parvovirus B19, influenza, CMV and Epstein-Barr virus. In both the original and validation cohorts, the classifier was reported to diagnose cytomegalovirus status with high specificity and sensitivity. The presence/absence analyses assumed that sequencing depth was roughly uniform across donors, and that assumption may not be true. The study listed over 150 TCR beta chains as associated with cytomegalovirus. At a false discovery rate of 0.05, a later analysis linked 15,000 to 20,000 TCR beta sequences to specific HLA alleles. According to the authors, the approach could potentially be generalized to other disease states and immunological phenotypes. In a later genetic analysis, a missense DCLRE1C variant was associated with V-gene and J-gene trimming of TCR beta chains, and the association was replicated in an independent cohort. While some public TCRs were present in many individuals, most TCR sequences turned up only very rarely across donors. Because some donors lacked HLA typing at each locus, the association tests relied only on the typed subset. The only immune exposure information available for the cohort was CMV serostatus. In vitro tests confirmed that three of the cytomegalovirus-associated TCR beta chains recognize cytomegalovirus antigens. According to a later genetic analysis, donors in an Asian-associated ancestry cluster had fewer N-insertions in productive TCRs than the approximately 610-donor mean. An earlier analysis of approximately 590 of the donors showed that most TCR beta V segments appeared in productive rearrangements either about 87% or about 30% of the time, which broadly matched IMGT annotations. In a later analysis, most CMV-associated TCR beta chains were found to appear HLA-restricted, with HLA associations seemingly driven largely by CMV exposure.

The junction shows trimming of 0 bases on V and 8 bases on J, and the gene matches do not reach 13 bases of it. The cysteine opens and the phenylalanine closes a CDR3 of 17 amino acids. Only the CDR3 region is kept as DNA, spanning 51 bases read in frame from base 1. From the germline V gene, CDR1 is SGHRS and CDR2 is YFSETQ. The cohort comprised 670 or so healthy bone marrow donors. All cohort members were sampled while nominally healthy, although unrecorded immune exposures were likely present. The donor was CMV seropositive and belonged to the group of more than 250 seropositive cohort members. A peripheral blood sample was collected from each donor, and TCR beta sequencing was performed on peripheral blood mononuclear cells. Genomic DNA was extracted from the blood cell samples with the Qiagen DNeasy Blood Extraction Kit. To note about this clone: Its antigen target is currently unknown. Per-nucleotide qualities are absent, and no much larger clonotype sits a single base away.

Libraries were prepared through the immunoSEQ multiplex PCR assay. A mixture of 60 forward primers for TCR Vbeta segments and 13 reverse primers for TCR Jbeta segments was used in the multiplex PCR. The CDR3 region of rearranged TCR beta genes was amplified from genomic DNA with a multiplex PCR assay. The amplified TCR beta libraries were sequenced on the Illumina HiSeq System as 87-base-pair reads. Regarding the original processing steps: Across the roughly 670 repertoires, a later analysis counted tens of millions of unique TCR beta chains, some 11 million of which were shared by at least two donors. To remove PCR and sequencing errors, raw reads were error-corrected and collapsed into unique sequences using a nearest-neighbor algorithm that merged closely related sequences. Alignment of CDR3 sequences to IMGT reference sequences was used to assign V, D and J gene segments. For a sequence to be retained, a match of at least six nucleotides was required to both a V gene segment and a J gene segment. A rearrangement was called productive if the CDR3 had no stop codons and remained in frame with V and J, and every other rearrangement was called non-productive. Following IMGT convention, CDR3 was defined as the stretch from the second conserved V-encoded cysteine up to the conserved J-encoded phenylalanine. The earlier analysis of approximately 500 of the donors excluded sequences that lacked an unambiguous match to a single V gene segment. In an earlier analysis of 587 of the donors, V segments were called functional above 56.7% productive rearrangements and were called segregating when the between-donor standard deviation exceeded 5%. A statistical classification framework was developed to diagnose cytomegalovirus status using the catalog of TCR beta chain sequences. A later analysis assigned V and J genes by comparing TCR nucleotide sequences with IMGT/GENE-DB human TR gene sequences. A later analysis assigned CDR3 sequences and most-parsimonious VDJ recombination scenarios with the TCRdist pipeline. In a later analysis, each TCR beta chain was defined by its CDR3 amino acid sequence together with its V-gene family, and reads lacking a unique V-gene family were excluded. As a way to deal with suspected cross-contamination and a sequencing artifact, a later analysis dropped 450 to 600 nucleotide sequences that were highly shared and had low generation probability. In a later analysis, a clonal expansion index for each public chain was calculated from normalized within-repertoire ranks of inferred template counts. In a later analysis, generation probabilities were computed with a VDJ recombination model fitted to out-of-frame rearrangements, and the resulting probabilities were checked against IGoR. In a later analysis, hypergeometric tests were used to score TCR-TCR, TCR-HLA and TCR-CMV co-occurrence, with a repertoire-size bias correction applied to TCR pairs. In a later analysis, false discovery rates were estimated by permuting HLA or CMV assignments 20 times. In a later analysis, co-occurring TCRs were grouped using DBSCAN, and TCRdist sequence similarity was added for clustering within HLA-allele-positive subsets. Co-occurrence clustering excluded repertoires with fewer than 30,000 or more than 120,000 public chains, plus five with anomalous nucleotide sharing. TCRdb took this table from immuneACCESS and kept in-frame rearrangements with V and J called. Such tables lack part of the clones; where checked against another copy, unresolved V genes explain under half of the gap, and the rest is unexplained. V and J calls and clone size follow that table, whereas D and trimming were derived from the DNA. In this sample the table shows over 150,000 clones, roughly 86% of which occur a single time. The ten top clones hold 4% to 6% of the sample.

The chain links TRBV5-1 with TRBJ2-1; 8 bases in the middle match TRBD2. The sequence derives from a girl under 18 in good health and CMV-seropositive. The sequenced sample was PBMCs. The CDR3 region: CASSLGGGTGGQYEQFF. The nucleotides are TGCGCCAGCAGCTTGGGAGGCGGGACGGGGGGGCAGTATGAGCAGTTCTTC.